This T cell receptor (beta chain) was recorded in a study of CD8 T cells in ankylosing spondylitis. Study-wide points: A motif in TCR beta, a set of roughly eight highly homologous variants, appeared characteristic of ankylosing spondylitis blood. Clones tied to disease were said to be significantly enriched in matched ankylosing spondylitis synovial fluid. Clones linked with disease were CD8+ and fairly uncommon in the peripheral blood.

The CDR3 extends over 16 amino acids. Per the germline V gene, CDR1 is MNHNS and CDR2 is SASEGT. Between the trimmed V and J ends, which lost 6 bases and 0 bases, there was a span of 16 bases. Making use of molecular barcodes, quantitative 5'-RACE generated TCR beta libraries. One entry per CDR3 protein, called by TCRdb with MiXCR from the 5' RACE reads. The repertoire holds approximately 540,000 distinct CDR3 sequences, with about an eighth as singletons. Remarks on this clonotype: Its antigen is undetermined.

The material sequenced was blood, either unsorted or a sorted T cell fraction (not recorded which). This clonotype was obtained from a male donor with ankylosing spondylitis. The V and J genes are TRBV6-1 and TRBJ2-3, with D maybe TRBD1 (6 bases). The DNA of the CDR3 is TGTGCCAGCAGCCCTTGGGGGCATACTAGCACAGATACGCAGTATTTT. Amino acids: CASSPWGHTSTDTQYF.